A selection of T cell receptor beta chains follows, all from one sample in a study of T cell repertoires in cytomegalovirus infection. TCRdb reprocessed the reads with MiXCR, giving one entry per CDR3 protein. The table shows 290,000 or so distinct CDR3 sequences, with roughly 26% occurring only once. The sequencing sample was made of PBMCs. These receptors all come from a human donor in good health (CMV status not recorded). Some clones in this sample may be carry-over from other donors' samples. Each CDR3 is given with its conserved first and last residue. The D gene is left open where the match is weak. Size values are once, few and many counts, or a class for expanded clones, and some rows have none.

>TRBV15|TRBJ2-1|few|-
CATSRDYAGRNEQFF
TGTGCCACCAGCAGAGATTACGCAGGGAGGAATGAGCAGTTCTTC
>TRBV20-1|TRBJ2-7|few|-
CSARFQGTSYEQYF
TGCAGTGCTAGATTTCAGGGGACCTCCTACGAGCAGTACTTC
>TRBV4-3|TRBJ1-2|few|-
CASSQDFERQVLNYGYTF
TGCGCCAGCAGCCAAGACTTCGAAAGACAGGTTCTTAACTATGGCTACACCTTC
>TRBV12-3/TRBV12-4|TRBJ1-1|many|-
CASRKGVMNTEAFF
TGTGCCAGCAGGAAGGGGGTAATGAACACTGAAGCTTTCTTT
>TRBV6-8|TRBJ1-1|many|-
CASFFRTGAVKNTEAFF
TGTGCCAGCTTCTTTCGGACGGGCGCGGTTAAGAACACTGAAGCTTTCTTT
>TRBV12-3/TRBV12-4|TRBJ1-6|-|TRBD1
CASRQTGVNSPLHF
TGTGCCAGCAGACAGACAGGGGTTAATTCACCCCTCCACTTT
>TRBV11-2|TRBJ2-1|-|-
CASSLDSAYYNEQFF
TGTGCCAGCAGCTTAGATAGTGCATACTACAATGAGCAGTTCTTC
>TRBV20-1|TRBJ2-7|few|-
CSARPPGYEQYF
TGCAGTGCTCGCCCTCCCGGATACGAGCAGTACTTC
>TRBV29-1|TRBJ2-3|few|-
CSLQGRESTDTQYF
TGCAGCCTACAGGGGAGGGAGAGCACAGATACGCAGTATTTT
>TRBV7-2|TRBJ1-2|-|TRBD1
CASSPGQGLYGYTF
TGTGCCAGCAGCCCCGGACAGGGCCTCTATGGCTACACCTTC
>TRBV28|TRBJ1-1|many|TRBD1
CASSLWGTGGYRTEAFF
TGTGCCAGCAGTTTATGGGGGACAGGGGGATATAGAACTGAAGCTTTCTTT
>TRBV20-1|TRBJ2-5|few|TRBD1
CSASIGQVVGETQYF
TGCAGTGCTAGCATTGGACAGGTCGTGGGGGAGACCCAGTACTTC
>TRBV7-2|TRBJ1-4|-|TRBD1
CASSLEGQGAEKLFF
TGTGCCAGCAGCTTAGAAGGACAGGGGGCTGAAAAACTGTTTTTT
>TRBV4-3|TRBJ2-3|-|-
CASSQVPRGDTQYF
TGCGCCAGCAGCCAAGTGCCCAGGGGCGATACGCAGTATTTT
>TRBV6-5|TRBJ1-1|-|-
CASSYTVARNTEAFF
TGTGCCAGCAGTTACACAGTAGCCAGGAACACTGAAGCTTTCTTT
>TRBV12-3/TRBV12-4|TRBJ1-1|few|-
CASSFRAGLTEAFF
TGTGCCAGCAGTTTCCGGGCCGGGTTGACTGAAGCTTTCTTT
>TRBV7-2|TRBJ1-1|many|TRBD1
CASSYLAGGTEAFF
TGTGCCAGCAGCTATCTGGCAGGGGGGACTGAAGCTTTCTTT
>TRBV14|TRBJ1-1|-|-
CASSQDPSIGRGKGRTEAFF
TGTGCCAGCAGCCAAGATCCCTCCATCGGAAGGGGTAAGGGTCGGACTGAAGCTTTCTTT
>TRBV24-1|TRBJ1-1|few|-
CATSNSNTEAFF
TGTGCCACCAGTAACAGCAACACTGAAGCTTTCTTT
>TRBV6-6|TRBJ1-5|-|-
CASSYKTELGQPQHF
TGTGCCAGCAGTTACAAGACAGAATTGGGACAGCCCCAGCATTTT
>TRBV6-1|TRBJ2-1|-|TRBD2
CASSEALAGGPGEQFF
TGTGCCAGCAGTGAAGCGTTAGCGGGAGGGCCCGGTGAGCAGTTCTTC
>TRBV29-1|TRBJ2-1|once|-
CSVAGEREQFF
TGCAGCGTTGCTGGGGAACGTGAGCAGTTCTTC
>TRBV7-3|TRBJ2-3|many|-
CASSLQGPTDTQYF
TGTGCCAGCAGCTTACAGGGCCCCACAGATACGCAGTATTTT
>TRBV24-1|TRBJ2-2|-|-
CATKEGGTGELFF
TGTGCCACGAAAGAAGGGGGAACCGGGGAGCTGTTTTTT
>TRBV7-2|TRBJ2-5|many|TRBD2
CASSLAVIAGGDQETQYF
TGTGCCAGCAGCTTAGCGGTAATAGCGGGAGGAGACCAAGAGACCCAGTACTTC
>TRBV20-1|TRBJ1-5|once|TRBD1
CSARDRWTEPQHF
TGCAGTGCTAGGGACAGGTGGACAGAGCCCCAGCATTTT
>TRBV7-2|TRBJ1-5|-|-
CASRGDGPQHF
TGTGCCAGCAGAGGGGACGGGCCCCAGCATTTT
>TRBV11-2|TRBJ2-7|-|-
CASSFLLRDEQYF
TGTGCCAGCAGCTTCTTGCTTCGGGACGAGCAGTACTTC
>TRBV7-7|TRBJ2-5|-|TRBD2
CASSGGFPETQYF
TGTGCTAGCAGCGGGGGATTCCCAGAGACCCAGTACTTC
>TRBV12-3/TRBV12-4|TRBJ1-6|many|-
CASRRFGDPNSPLHF
TGTGCCAGCCGCAGATTCGGGGACCCTAATTCACCCCTCCACTTT
>TRBV6-5|TRBJ2-7|many|-
CASRRTGSSYEQYF
TGTGCCAGCAGACGAACAGGGAGCTCCTACGAGCAGTACTTC
>TRBV12-3/TRBV12-4|TRBJ1-1|-|TRBD1
CASSQQGTEAFF
TGTGCCAGCAGCCAACAGGGGACTGAAGCTTTCTTT
>TRBV28|TRBJ2-7|few|-
CASSLLGEYEQYF
TGTGCCAGCAGTTTGCTGGGGGAATACGAGCAGTACTTC
>TRBV7-2|TRBJ2-5|-|-
CASNSLGETQYF
TGTGCCAGCAATTCTTTAGGAGAGACCCAGTACTTC
>TRBV18|TRBJ2-7|many|-
CASSPLKAYEQYF
TGTGCCAGCTCACCCCTCAAGGCCTACGAGCAGTACTTC
>TRBV27|TRBJ1-5|many|TRBD1
CASSSPGQGGGQPQHF
TGTGCCAGCAGTTCGCCGGGACAGGGGGGAGGGCAGCCCCAGCATTTT
>TRBV29-1|TRBJ2-3|-|TRBD2
CSVATSGATDTQYF
TGCAGCGTGGCGACTAGCGGAGCCACAGATACGCAGTATTTT
>TRBV7-2|TRBJ2-7|many|TRBD1
CASSSPGQGYEQYF
TGTGCCAGCAGCTCCCCGGGACAGGGCTACGAGCAGTACTTC
>TRBV4-3|TRBJ1-6|few|TRBD1
CASSLNRGGNSPLHF
TGCGCCAGCAGCCTGAACAGGGGTGGGAATTCACCCCTCCACTTT
>TRBV9|TRBJ2-1|-|-
CASRPDSYNEQFF
TGTGCCAGCAGACCGGACAGCTACAATGAGCAGTTCTTC
>TRBV7-9|TRBJ2-7|many|-
CASSLVGLGGEQYF
TGTGCCAGCAGCTTAGTTGGGCTTGGGGGCGAGCAGTACTTC
>TRBV15|TRBJ1-1|-|TRBD1
CATSREGTVFF
TGTGCCACCAGCAGAGAGGGGACAGTTTTCTTT
>TRBV7-9|TRBJ2-5|few|-
CASSLTQPWMYMETQYF
TGTGCCAGCAGCCTAACCCAACCGTGGATGTATATGGAGACCCAGTACTTC
>TRBV12-3/TRBV12-4|TRBJ1-1|many|TRBD1
CASSYYRGNTEAFF
TGTGCCAGCAGTTACTACAGGGGGAACACTGAAGCTTTCTTT
>TRBV28|TRBJ2-2|few|TRBD1
CASSLRTGSSTGELFF
TGTGCCAGCAGTCTGAGGACAGGGTCGAGCACCGGGGAGCTGTTTTTT
>TRBV25-1|TRBJ1-1|few|TRBD1
CASTGQGGTEAFF
TGTGCCAGCACGGGACAGGGGGGCACTGAAGCTTTCTTT
>TRBV5-8|TRBJ1-1|few|-
CASNNRFTEAFF
TGTGCCAGCAACAACAGGTTCACTGAAGCTTTCTTT
>TRBV2|TRBJ1-2|-|TRBD1
CASSERQGVFAF
TGTGCCAGCAGTGAACGACAGGGGGTGTTCGCCTTC
>TRBV18|TRBJ2-5|few|-
CASSPPSVRETQYF
TGTGCCAGCTCACCACCGTCCGTGCGAGAGACCCAGTACTTC
>TRBV11-2|TRBJ1-2|-|-
CASSSTIKYGYTF
TGTGCCAGCAGCTCAACAATTAAGTATGGCTACACCTTC
>TRBV28|TRBJ2-2|few|-
CASSLLGPGELFF
TGTGCCAGCAGTTTATTGGGGCCCGGGGAGCTGTTTTTT
>TRBV6-2/TRBV6-3|TRBJ2-1|few|TRBD2
CASSYSIAPQRGGDEQFF
TGTGCCAGCAGTTACTCTATAGCTCCCCAGCGGGGGGGGGATGAGCAGTTCTTC
>TRBV20-1|TRBJ2-4|-|-
CSALQRSGKNIQYF
TGCAGTGCCCTACAGCGGAGTGGTAAAAACATTCAGTACTTC